This TCR beta chain appears in the sequencing data of a study of shared clonotypes between healthy human individuals. Findings of the study overall: Donor scarcity curtailed the genetic and exposure-history diversity represented herein.

Produced via immunoSEQ multiplex PCR; TCRdb's table is partial and in-frame only. This table holds approximately 740,000 clones, over 90% found once. Cells designated naive CD8 were CD45RO-negative and were positively selected for CCR7, with terminally differentiated effector memory CD45RA+ cells excluded. Trimming cost V 6 bases and J 3 bases; bases outside gene matches: 6. In germline, CDR1 is MNHNY, CDR2 SVGAGI (reference sequence). The CDR3 sequence is 14 residues long. On this clone: Its antigen remains unknown.

V usage is TRBV6-6 and J usage is TRBJ2-7; 9 bases fit TRBD1. This TCR came from a man under 40 in good health. The sequencing input was naive CD8+ T cells sorted from blood. The CDR3 nucleotides are TGTGCCAGCAGAGGACAGGGGTTCGGCTACGAGCAGTACTTC. This sequence encodes CASRGQGFGYEQYF.